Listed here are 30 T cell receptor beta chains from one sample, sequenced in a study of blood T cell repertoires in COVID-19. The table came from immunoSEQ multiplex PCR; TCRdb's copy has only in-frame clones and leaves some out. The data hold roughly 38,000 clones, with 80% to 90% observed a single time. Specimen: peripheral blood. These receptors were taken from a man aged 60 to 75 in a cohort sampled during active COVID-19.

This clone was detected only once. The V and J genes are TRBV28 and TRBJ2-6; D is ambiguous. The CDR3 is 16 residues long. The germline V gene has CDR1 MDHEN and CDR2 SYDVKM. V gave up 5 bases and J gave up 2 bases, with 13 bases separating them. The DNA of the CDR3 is TGTGCCAGCAGTCCGCTGACTGGTCCTGGGGCCAACGTCCTGACTTTC. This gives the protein CASSPLTGPGANVLTF.

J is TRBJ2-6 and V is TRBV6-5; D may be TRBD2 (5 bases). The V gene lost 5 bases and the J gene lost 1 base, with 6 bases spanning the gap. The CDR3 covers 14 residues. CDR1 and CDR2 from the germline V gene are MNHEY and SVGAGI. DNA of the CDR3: TGTGCCAGCAGTCGGGGATCTGGGGCCAACGTCCTGACTTTC. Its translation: CASSRGSGANVLTF.

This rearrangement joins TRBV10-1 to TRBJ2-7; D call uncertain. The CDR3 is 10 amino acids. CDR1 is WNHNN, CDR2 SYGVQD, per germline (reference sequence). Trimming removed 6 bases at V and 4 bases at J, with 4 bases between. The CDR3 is CASSLYEQYF. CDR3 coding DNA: TGCGCCAGCAGCCTATACGAGCAGTACTTC.

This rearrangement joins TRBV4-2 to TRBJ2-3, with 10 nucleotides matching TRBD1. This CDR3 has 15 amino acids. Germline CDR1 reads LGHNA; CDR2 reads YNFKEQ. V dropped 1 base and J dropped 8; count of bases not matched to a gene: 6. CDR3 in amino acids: CASSQGGQGQGTQYF. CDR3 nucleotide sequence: TGTGCCAGCAGCCAAGGGGGACAGGGGCAAGGTACGCAGTATTTT.

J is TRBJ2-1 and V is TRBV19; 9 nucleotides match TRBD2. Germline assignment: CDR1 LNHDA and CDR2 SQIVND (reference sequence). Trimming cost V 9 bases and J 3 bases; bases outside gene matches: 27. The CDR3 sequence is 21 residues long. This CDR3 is CASGGDDASIAAGGVYNEQFF. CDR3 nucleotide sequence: TGTGCCAGCGGGGGGGATGACGCCTCCATAGCGGCGGGAGGGGTCTACAATGAGCAGTTCTTC.

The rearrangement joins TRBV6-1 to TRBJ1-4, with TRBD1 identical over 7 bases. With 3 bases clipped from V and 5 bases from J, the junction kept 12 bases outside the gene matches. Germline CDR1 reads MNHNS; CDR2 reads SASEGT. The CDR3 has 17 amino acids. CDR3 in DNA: TGTGCCAGCAGTGAGTTTTATTGGGGACAGAAGAATGAAAAACTGTTTTTT. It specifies CASSEFYWGQKNEKLFF.

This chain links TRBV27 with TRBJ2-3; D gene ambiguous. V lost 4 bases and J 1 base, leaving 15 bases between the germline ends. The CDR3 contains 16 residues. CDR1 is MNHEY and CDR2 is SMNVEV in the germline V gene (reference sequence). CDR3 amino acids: CASSSPILLGTDTQYF. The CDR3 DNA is TGTGCCAGCAGTTCGCCTATTCTGCTGGGCACAGATACGCAGTATTTT.

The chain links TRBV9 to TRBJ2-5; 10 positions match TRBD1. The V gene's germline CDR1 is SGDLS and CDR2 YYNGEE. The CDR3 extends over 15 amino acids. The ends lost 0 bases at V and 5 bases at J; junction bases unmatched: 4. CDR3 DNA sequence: TGTGCCAGCAGCGTAGCGGGACAGGGGCGGGAGACCCAGTACTTC. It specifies CASSVAGQGRETQYF.

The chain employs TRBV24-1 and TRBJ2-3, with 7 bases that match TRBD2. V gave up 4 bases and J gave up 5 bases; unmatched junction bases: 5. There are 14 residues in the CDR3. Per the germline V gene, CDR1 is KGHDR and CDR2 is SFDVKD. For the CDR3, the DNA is TGTGCCACCAGTGAACCTCGGGAGGTAGATACGCAGTATTTT. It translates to CATSEPREVDTQYF.

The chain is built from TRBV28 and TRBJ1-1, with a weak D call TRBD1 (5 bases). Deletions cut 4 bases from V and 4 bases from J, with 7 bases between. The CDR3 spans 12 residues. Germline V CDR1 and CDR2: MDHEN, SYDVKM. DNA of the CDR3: TGTGCCAGCAGTTGGACATTCACTGAAGCTTTCTTT. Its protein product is CASSWTFTEAFF.

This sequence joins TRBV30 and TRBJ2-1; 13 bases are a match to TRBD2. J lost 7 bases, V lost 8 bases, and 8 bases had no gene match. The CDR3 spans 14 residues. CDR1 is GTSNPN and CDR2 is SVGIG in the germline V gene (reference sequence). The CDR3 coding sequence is TGTGCCGGAACCTCGACTAGCGGGGGGAATGAGCAGTTCTTC. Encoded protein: CAGTSTSGGNEQFF.

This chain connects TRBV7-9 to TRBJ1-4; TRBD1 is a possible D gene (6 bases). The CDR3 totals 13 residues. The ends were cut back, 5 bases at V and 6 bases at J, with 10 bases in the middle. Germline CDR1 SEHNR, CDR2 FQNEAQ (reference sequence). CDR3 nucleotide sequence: TGTGCCAGCAGCCTATCAGGGGATGAAAAACTGTTTTTT. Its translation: CASSLSGDEKLFF.

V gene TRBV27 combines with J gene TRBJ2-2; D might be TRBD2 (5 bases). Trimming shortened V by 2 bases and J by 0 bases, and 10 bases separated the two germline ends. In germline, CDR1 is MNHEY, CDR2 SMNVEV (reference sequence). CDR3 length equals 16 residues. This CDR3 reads CASSLIGGTNTGELFF. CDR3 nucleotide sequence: TGTGCCAGCAGTTTAATAGGAGGAACGAACACCGGGGAGCTGTTTTTT.

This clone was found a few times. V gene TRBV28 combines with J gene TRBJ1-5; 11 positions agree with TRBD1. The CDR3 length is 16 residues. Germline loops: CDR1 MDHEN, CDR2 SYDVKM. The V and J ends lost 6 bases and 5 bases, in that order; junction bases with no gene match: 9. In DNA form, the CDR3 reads TGTGCCAGCAGAACCGCCCCGGGACAGGGGGATCAGCCCCAGCATTTT. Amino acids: CASRTAPGQGDQPQHF.

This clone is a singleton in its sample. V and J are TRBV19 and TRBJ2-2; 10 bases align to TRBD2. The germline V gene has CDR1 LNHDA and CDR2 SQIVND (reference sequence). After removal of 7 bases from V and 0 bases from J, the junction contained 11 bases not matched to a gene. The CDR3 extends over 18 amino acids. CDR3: CASIPWASGRANTGELFF. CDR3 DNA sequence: TGTGCCAGTATCCCGTGGGCTAGCGGGAGAGCGAACACCGGGGAGCTGTTTTTT.

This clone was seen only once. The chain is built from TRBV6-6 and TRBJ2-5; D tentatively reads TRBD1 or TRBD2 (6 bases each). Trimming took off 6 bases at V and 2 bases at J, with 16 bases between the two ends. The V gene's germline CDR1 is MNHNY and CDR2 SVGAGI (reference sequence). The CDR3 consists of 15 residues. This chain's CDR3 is CASSYGGTGQETQYF. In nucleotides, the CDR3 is TGTGCCAGCAGCTACGGGGGAACAGGGCAAGAGACCCAGTACTTC.

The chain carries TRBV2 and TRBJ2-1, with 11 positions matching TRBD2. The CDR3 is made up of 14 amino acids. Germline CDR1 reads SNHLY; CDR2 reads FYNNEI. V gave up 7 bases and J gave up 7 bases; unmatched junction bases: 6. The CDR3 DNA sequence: TGTGCCAGCAAGGCGACTAGCGGGGTAAATGAGCAGTTCTTC. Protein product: CASKATSGVNEQFF. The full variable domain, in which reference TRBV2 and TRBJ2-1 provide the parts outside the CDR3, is EPEVTQTPSHQVTQMGQEVILRCVPISNHLYFYWYRQILGQKVEFLVSFYNNEISEKSEIFDDQFSVERPDGSNFTLKIRSTKLEDSAMYFCASKATSGVNEQFFGPGTRLTVL.

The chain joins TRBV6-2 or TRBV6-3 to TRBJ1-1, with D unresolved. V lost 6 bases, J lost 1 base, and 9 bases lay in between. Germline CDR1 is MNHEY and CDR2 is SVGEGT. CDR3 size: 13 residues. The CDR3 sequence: CASSPTENTEAFF. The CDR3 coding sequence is TGTGCCAGCAGCCCAACAGAGAACACTGAAGCTTTCTTT.

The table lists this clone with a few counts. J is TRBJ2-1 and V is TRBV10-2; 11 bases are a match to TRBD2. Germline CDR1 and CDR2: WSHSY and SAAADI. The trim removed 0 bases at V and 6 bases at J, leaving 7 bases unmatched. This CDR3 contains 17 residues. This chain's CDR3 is CASSESDLGLAVNEQFF. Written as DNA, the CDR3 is TGCGCCAGCAGTGAGTCGGATTTGGGACTAGCGGTCAATGAGCAGTTCTTC.

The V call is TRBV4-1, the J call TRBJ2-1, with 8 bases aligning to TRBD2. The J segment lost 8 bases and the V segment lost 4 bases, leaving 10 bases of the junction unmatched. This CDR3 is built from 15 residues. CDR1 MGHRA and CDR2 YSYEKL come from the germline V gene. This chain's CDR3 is CASSREERELYEQFF. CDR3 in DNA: TGCGCCAGCAGCCGGGAGGAGCGGGAGCTCTATGAGCAGTTCTTC.

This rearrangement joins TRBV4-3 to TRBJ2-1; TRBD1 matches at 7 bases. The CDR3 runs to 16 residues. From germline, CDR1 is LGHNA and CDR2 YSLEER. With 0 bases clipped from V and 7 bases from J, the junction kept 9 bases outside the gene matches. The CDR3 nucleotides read TGCGCCAGCAGCCAAGATGATGACAGGGCGGCGAATGAGCAGTTCTTC. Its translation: CASSQDDDRAANEQFF.

The CDR3 loop is CASSSRTSGYNEQFF. The DNA for the CDR3 is TGTGCCAGCAGTTCAAGAACTAGCGGTTACAATGAGCAGTTCTTC. The J gene is TRBJ2-1, the V gene TRBV28; the match to TRBD2 covers 8 bases. The CDR3 spans 15 residues. Trimming removed 4 bases from V and 4 bases from J; junction bases left unmatched: 6. The germline V gene encodes CDR1 MDHEN and CDR2 SYDVKM.

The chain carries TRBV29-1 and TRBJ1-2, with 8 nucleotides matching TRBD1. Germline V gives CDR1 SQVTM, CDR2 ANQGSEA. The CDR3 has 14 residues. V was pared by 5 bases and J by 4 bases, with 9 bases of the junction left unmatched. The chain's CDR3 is CSVMTGQEFYGYTF. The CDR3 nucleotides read TGCAGCGTTATGACGGGACAGGAGTTCTATGGCTACACCTTC.

CDR3 coding DNA: TGTGCCAGCAGTTCTTTCGATCAGCCCCAGCATTTT. Its protein product is CASSSFDQPQHF. The rearrangement joins TRBV28 to TRBJ1-5; D unresolved. In germline, CDR1 is MDHEN, CDR2 SYDVKM. Trimming took 4 bases from V and 5 from J, leaving 6 bases between them. The CDR3 consists of 12 residues.

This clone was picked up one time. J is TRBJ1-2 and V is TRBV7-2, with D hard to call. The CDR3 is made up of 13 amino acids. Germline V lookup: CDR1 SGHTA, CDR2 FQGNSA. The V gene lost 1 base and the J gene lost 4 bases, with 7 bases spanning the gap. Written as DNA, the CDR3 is TGTGCCAGCAGCTTAGGGCCCTTCTATGGCTACACCTTC. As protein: CASSLGPFYGYTF.

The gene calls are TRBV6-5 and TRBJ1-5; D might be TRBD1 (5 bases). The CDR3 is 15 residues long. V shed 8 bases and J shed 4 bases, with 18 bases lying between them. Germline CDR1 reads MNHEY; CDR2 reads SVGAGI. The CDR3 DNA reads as TGTGCCAGCCTGGACAATCCTCATTCGAATCAGCCCCAGCATTTT. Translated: CASLDNPHSNQPQHF.

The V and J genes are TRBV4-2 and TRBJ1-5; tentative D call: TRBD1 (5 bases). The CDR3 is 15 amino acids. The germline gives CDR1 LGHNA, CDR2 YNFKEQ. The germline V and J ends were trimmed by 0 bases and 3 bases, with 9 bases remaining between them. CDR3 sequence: CASSQESGFNQPQHF. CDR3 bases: TGTGCCAGCAGCCAAGAATCAGGGTTCAATCAGCCCCAGCATTTT.

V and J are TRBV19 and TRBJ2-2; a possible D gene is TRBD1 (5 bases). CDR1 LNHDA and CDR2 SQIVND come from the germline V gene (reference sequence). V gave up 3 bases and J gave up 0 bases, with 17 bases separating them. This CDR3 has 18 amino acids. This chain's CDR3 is CASSILGWGVSNTGELFF. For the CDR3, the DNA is TGTGCCAGTAGTATCCTAGGGTGGGGCGTTTCGAACACCGGGGAGCTGTTTTTT.

Here the CDR3 reads CASSLWRLAGPRSSYEQYF. CDR3 sequence (DNA): TGTGCCAGCAGTTTATGGAGACTAGCGGGGCCTCGAAGCTCCTACGAGCAGTACTTC. This rearrangement joins TRBV7-9 to TRBJ2-7; 11 bases match TRBD2. The CDR3 totals 19 residues. Germline V gene lookup returns CDR1 SEHNR and CDR2 FQNEAQ (reference sequence). Trimming cost V 6 bases and J 0 bases; bases outside gene matches: 16.

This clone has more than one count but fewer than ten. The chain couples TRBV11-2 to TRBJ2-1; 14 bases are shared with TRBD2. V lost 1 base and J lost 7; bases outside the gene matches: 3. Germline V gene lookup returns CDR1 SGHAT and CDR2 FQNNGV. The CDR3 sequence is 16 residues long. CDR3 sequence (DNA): TGTGCCAGCAGCTTAGTAAGACTAGCGGGGGGGAATGAGCAGTTCTTC. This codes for CASSLVRLAGGNEQFF.